This T cell receptor (beta chain) was retrieved from a study of shared clonotypes between healthy human individuals. Study-wide findings and caveats: Generation of non-shared clonotypes was less probable than generation of clonotypes shared by all four donors.

The CDR3 contains 12 residues. The trim removed 5 bases at V and 8 bases at J, leaving 5 bases unmatched. CDR1 and CDR2 (germline): SGDLS, YYNGEE. The assay was immunoSEQ multiplex PCR, and TCRdb's table has in-frame clones only and misses some. Here the sample spans some 2.3 million clones, approximately 95% being singletons. Of note for this clone: Antigen specificity is unknown.

This clonotype was obtained from a man in his late teens or twenties in good health. Some clones in this sample may be carry-over from other donors' samples. The sample taken for sequencing was naive CD4+ T cells from PBMCs. Subset reported: CD45RA+ positively selected. The V and J genes are TRBV9 and TRBJ1-1; 8 bases agree with TRBD1. This CDR3 is CASSVTGGEAFF. In DNA, the CDR3 is TGTGCCAGCAGTGTAACAGGGGGAGAAGCTTTCTTT. Full variable domain (outside the CDR3, taken from reference TRBV9 and TRBJ1-1): DSGVTQTPKHLITATGQRVTLRCSPRSGDLSVYWYQQSLDQGLQFLIQYYNGEERAKGNILERFSAQQFPDLHSELNLSSLELGDSALYFCASSVTGGEAFFGQGTRLTVV.